This T cell receptor (beta chain) was captured in a study of beta chain features in type 1 diabetes. Study results and caveats: A moderate, significant TCRB CDR3 shortening appeared in type 1 diabetes across four CD4+ subsets. A pattern of fewer insertions and more deletions at VDJ junctions was seen in type 1 diabetes patients.

Expressed TCRB transcripts were sequenced, since all the RNA that had been isolated was reverse transcribed. Only in-frame clones appear in the TCRdb table, and some are missing; sequencing was by immunoSEQ multiplex PCR. The sample contains around 600,000 clones, around 12% of which appear only once. The V gene's germline CDR1 is SNHLY and CDR2 FYNNEI. V trimming: 8 bases; J trimming: 2 bases; junction bases outside the gene matches: 4. The CDR3 loop spans 14 amino acids. Only a few counts were recorded for this clone. Its antigen is unidentified. This chain connects TRBV2 to TRBJ2-7, with 12 bases aligning to TRBD1. The TCR was taken from a young man with type 1 diabetes. Sequenced input: naive CD4+ T cells from blood. CDR3: CASVRDRGPYEQYF. CDR3 nucleotide sequence: TGTGCCAGCGTCCGGGACAGGGGGCCCTACGAGCAGTACTTC. The variable domain in full, with the rest retrieved from reference TRBV2 and TRBJ2-7, is EPEVTQTPSHQVTQMGQEVILRCVPISNHLYFYWYRQILGQKVEFLVSFYNNEISEKSEIFDDQFSVERPDGSNFTLKIRSTKLEDSAMYFCASVRDRGPYEQYFGPGTRLTVT.